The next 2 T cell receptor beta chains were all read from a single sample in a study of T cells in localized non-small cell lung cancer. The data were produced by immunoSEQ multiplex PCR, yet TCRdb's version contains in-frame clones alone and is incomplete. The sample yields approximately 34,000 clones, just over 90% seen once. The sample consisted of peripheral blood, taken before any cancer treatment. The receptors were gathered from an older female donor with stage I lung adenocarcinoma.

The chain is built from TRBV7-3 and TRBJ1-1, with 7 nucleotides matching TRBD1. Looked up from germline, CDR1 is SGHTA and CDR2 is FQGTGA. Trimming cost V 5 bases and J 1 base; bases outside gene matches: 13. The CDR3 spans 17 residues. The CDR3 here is CASSPPDRVGGNTEAFF. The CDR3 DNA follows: TGTGCCAGCAGCCCCCCCGACAGGGTGGGGGGGAACACTGAAGCTTTCTTT.

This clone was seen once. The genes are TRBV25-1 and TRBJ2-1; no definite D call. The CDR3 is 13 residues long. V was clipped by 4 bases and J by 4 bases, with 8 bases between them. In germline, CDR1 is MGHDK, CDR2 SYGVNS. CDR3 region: CASSAELYNEQFF. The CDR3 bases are TGTGCCAGCAGTGCGGAGTTATACAATGAGCAGTTCTTC.